The 10 T cell receptor beta chains reported below all come from one sample, sequenced in a study of blood T cell repertoires in COVID-19. Profiling relied on immunoSEQ multiplex PCR, and the TCRdb table lists in-frame clones only, not all of them. The sample lists approximately 340,000 clones, 80% to 95% occurring once. Sequencing was carried out using PBMCs or T cells enriched from blood (not recorded which). These receptor sequences come from a woman aged 40 to 49 who had been exposed to COVID-19.

V usage is TRBV18 and J usage is TRBJ2-1; 8 bases match TRBD1. Unmatched junction bases numbered 10, after V lost 4 bases and J lost 8 bases. This CDR3 spans 15 amino acids. Germline V CDR1 and CDR2: KGHSH, LQKENI. CDR3 loop: CASSLQGVPDHEQFF. CDR3 in DNA: TGTGCCAGCTCACTACAGGGGGTCCCTGACCATGAGCAGTTCTTC.

V and J are TRBV7-8 and TRBJ2-1; 9 bases are a match to TRBD1. This CDR3 contains 16 residues. Germline V gene data show CDR1 as SGHVS and CDR2 as FQNEAQ. The trim removed 1 base at V and 5 bases at J, leaving 6 bases unmatched. The CDR3 is CASSLGTGQGHNEQFF. CDR3 DNA sequence: TGTGCCAGCAGCTTAGGTACGGGACAGGGACACAATGAGCAGTTCTTC.

The genes are TRBV5-1 and TRBJ1-2; D is unclear. This CDR3 is built from 14 residues. Trimming stripped 0 bases from V and 2 bases from J, with 8 bases between. Germline-derived CDR1 and CDR2 are SGHRS and YFSETQ. The CDR3: CASSLVQTNYGYTF. CDR3 nucleotide sequence: TGCGCCAGCAGCTTGGTACAGACCAACTATGGCTACACCTTC.

This chain links TRBV7-2 with TRBJ2-2; TRBD2 matches 9 bases. The CDR3 sequence is 17 residues long. Germline trimming cut 2 bases from V and 7 bases from J; bases unmatched to any gene: 11. Germline V CDR1 and CDR2: SGHTA, FQGNSA. CDR3 DNA sequence: TGTGCCAGCAGCTTATTGAGTAGCGGGAGTGTTGTCGGGGAGCTGTTTTTT. This sequence encodes CASSLLSSGSVVGELFF.

This chain joins TRBV18 and TRBJ2-1, with TRBD2 matching over 9 bases. Germline CDR1 reads KGHSH; CDR2 reads LQKENI. This CDR3 comprises 16 residues. Unmatched junction bases numbered 4, after V lost 2 bases and J lost 2 bases. CDR3 residues: CASSPKGGRAYNEQFF. As DNA, the CDR3 is TGTGCCAGCTCACCAAAGGGCGGGAGGGCCTACAATGAGCAGTTCTTC.

The chain employs TRBV11-3 and TRBJ2-1; D is possibly TRBD2 (6 bases). V lost 1 base, J lost 0 bases, and 7 bases lay in between. The germline CDR1 and CDR2 sequences are SGHNT and YENEEA. This CDR3 is 15 amino acids long. CDR3 bases: TGTGCCAGCAGCTTAGGCGGGACCTCCTACAATGAGCAGTTCTTC. Translation gives CASSLGGTSYNEQFF.

This chain links TRBV7-9 with TRBJ2-3; TRBD2 aligns across 8 bases. V gave up 5 bases and J gave up 3 bases; unmatched junction bases: 4. Germline lookup yields CDR1 SEHNR and CDR2 FQNEAQ (reference sequence). The CDR3 loop spans 14 amino acids. CDR3 nucleotides: TGTGCCAGCAGCCCGGGGGGGCAAACAGATACGCAGTATTTT. This codes for CASSPGGQTDTQYF.

The chain recombines TRBV11-3 with TRBJ2-7; tentative D call: TRBD2 (6 bases). Germline CDR1 SGHNT, CDR2 YENEEA. CDR3 size: 15 residues. The V gene lost 1 base and the J gene lost 5 bases, with 15 bases spanning the gap. CDR3 amino acids: CASSLGSGERDEQYF. The CDR3 DNA reads as TGTGCCAGCAGCTTAGGGAGCGGCGAGCGGGACGAGCAGTACTTC.

About this clone itself: Other DNA sequences in the sample encode the same CDR3. V is TRBV18 and J is TRBJ1-6; no firm D call. This CDR3 has 13 amino acids. V gave up 3 bases and J gave up 3 bases, with 3 bases separating them. The germline gives CDR1 KGHSH, CDR2 LQKENI. The DNA for the CDR3 is TGTGCCAGCTCACCTAACTATAATTCACCCCTCCACTTT. Protein product: CASSPNYNSPLHF.

The chain links TRBV5-4 to TRBJ2-7; 9 bases agree with TRBD1. The ends lost 4 bases at V and 5 bases at J; junction bases unmatched: 10. Germline V gives CDR1 SGHNT, CDR2 YYREEE (reference sequence). The length of the CDR3 is 15 residues. The chain's CDR3 is CASSTINRGLNEQYF. The CDR3 coding sequence is TGTGCCAGCAGCACTATAAACAGGGGGCTAAACGAGCAGTACTTC.